This T cell receptor beta chain was retrieved from a study of T cells in localized non-small cell lung cancer. This clone has only a few counts. Its antigen remains unidentified. Study-wide findings and caveats: A median around 57 of the top 100 tumor clones appeared in adjacent lung. A single tumor region was sequenced, leaving heterogeneity possible.

This CDR3 comprises 13 residues. The junction had 4 bases not matched to a gene; V was cut back by 5 bases and J by 6 bases. Germline CDR1 SGHDT, CDR2 YYEEEE. Sequencing used immunoSEQ multiplex PCR; TCRdb keeps in-frame clones, though not all of them. The sample shows tens of thousands of clones, approximately 88% of them seen only once. The source material was peripheral blood mononuclear cells, sampled before any cancer treatment. The TCR originated in a woman aged 35 to 75 with stage III lung adenocarcinoma. This rearrangement joins TRBV5-6 to TRBJ1-3; 8 bases map to TRBD1. Here the CDR3 DNA reads TGTGCCAGCAGAAAGACAGGGGCAAACACCATATATTTT. This gives the protein CASRKTGANTIYF.